This TCR beta chain stems from a study of beta chain features in type 1 diabetes. Findings and caveats of the study: Shortening of TCRB CDR3s, moderate but significant, appeared in all four CD4+ subsets of Type 1 diabetes patients.

About this clone: The antigen is undetermined.

J gave up 1 base and V 0 bases, and 7 bases lay outside the gene matches. The CDR3 totals 18 residues. The germline CDR1 and CDR2 sequences are MGHRA and YSYEKL. The study reverse transcribed the entire isolated RNA, so it sequenced expressed TCRB transcripts. Here immunoSEQ multiplex PCR was the method, and the copy in TCRdb shows in-frame clones only, minus some. The repertoire holds 300,000 to 400,000 clones, with 9.5% to 12% as singletons. J is TRBJ2-1 and V is TRBV4-1, with 9 positions matching TRBD2. This sequence originates from a woman aged 25 to 39 in good health. The sample consisted of naive CD4+ T cells from blood. This chain's CDR3 is CASSQEMLAGSSYNEQFF. CDR3 DNA sequence: TGCGCCAGCAGCCAAGAGATGCTAGCGGGATCGTCCTACAATGAGCAGTTCTTC.